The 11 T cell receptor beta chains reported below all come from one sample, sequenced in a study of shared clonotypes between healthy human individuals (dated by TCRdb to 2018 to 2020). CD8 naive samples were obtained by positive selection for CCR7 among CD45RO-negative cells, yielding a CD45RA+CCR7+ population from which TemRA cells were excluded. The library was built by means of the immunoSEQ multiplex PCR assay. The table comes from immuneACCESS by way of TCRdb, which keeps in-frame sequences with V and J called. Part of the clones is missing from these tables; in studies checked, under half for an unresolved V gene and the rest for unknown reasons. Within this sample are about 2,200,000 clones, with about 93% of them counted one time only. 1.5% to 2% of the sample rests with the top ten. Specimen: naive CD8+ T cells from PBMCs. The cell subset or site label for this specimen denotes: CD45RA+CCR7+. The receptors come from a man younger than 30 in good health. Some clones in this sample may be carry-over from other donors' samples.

The CDR3 spells CASSFWDVGQFF. CDR3 DNA sequence: TGTGCCAGCAGCTTTTGGGACGTAGGGCAGTTCTTC. The J gene is TRBJ2-1, the V gene TRBV7-9; D might be TRBD1 or TRBD2, each matching 5 bases. The V end was cut by 3 bases, the J end by 12 bases, with 12 bases between. Germline CDR1 SEHNR, CDR2 FQNEAQ (reference sequence). The CDR3 covers 12 residues.

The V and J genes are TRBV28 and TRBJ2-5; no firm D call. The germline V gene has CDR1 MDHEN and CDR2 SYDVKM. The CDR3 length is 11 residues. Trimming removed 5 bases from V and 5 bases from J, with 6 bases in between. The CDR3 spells CASSISETQYF. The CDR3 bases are TGTGCCAGCAGTATATCCGAGACCCAGTACTTC.

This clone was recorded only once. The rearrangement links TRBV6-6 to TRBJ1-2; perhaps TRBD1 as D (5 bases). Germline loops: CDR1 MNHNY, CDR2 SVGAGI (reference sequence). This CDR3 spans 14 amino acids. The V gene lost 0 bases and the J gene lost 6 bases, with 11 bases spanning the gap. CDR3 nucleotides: TGTGCCAGCAGTTACTCTCAGGGAGGGGATGGCTACACCTTC. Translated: CASSYSQGGDGYTF.

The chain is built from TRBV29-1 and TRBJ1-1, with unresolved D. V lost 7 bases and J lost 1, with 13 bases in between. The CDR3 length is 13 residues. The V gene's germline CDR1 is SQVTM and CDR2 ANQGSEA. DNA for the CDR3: TGCAGCGCTCACCGGGCGGAGAACACTGAAGCTTTCTTT. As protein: CSAHRAENTEAFF.

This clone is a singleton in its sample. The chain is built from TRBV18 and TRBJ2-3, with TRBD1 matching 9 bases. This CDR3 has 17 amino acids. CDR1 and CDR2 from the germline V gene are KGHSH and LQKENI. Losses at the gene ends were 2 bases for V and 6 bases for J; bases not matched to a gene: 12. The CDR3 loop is CASSPSEWNRGRDTQYF. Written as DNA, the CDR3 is TGTGCCAGCTCACCAAGCGAGTGGAACAGGGGGCGGGATACGCAGTATTTT. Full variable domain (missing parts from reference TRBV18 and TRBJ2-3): NAGVMQNPRHLVRRRGQEARLRCSPMKGHSHVYWYRQLPEEGLKFMVYLQKENIIDESGMPKERFSAEFPKEGPSILRIQQVVRGDSAAYFCASSPSEWNRGRDTQYFGPGTRLTVL.

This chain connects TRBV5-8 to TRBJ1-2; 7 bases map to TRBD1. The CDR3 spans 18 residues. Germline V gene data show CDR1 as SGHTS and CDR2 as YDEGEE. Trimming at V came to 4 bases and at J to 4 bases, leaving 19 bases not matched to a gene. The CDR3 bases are TGTGCCAGCAGCCCGCCTTGGACAGGACCGAATTACGGCTATGGCTACACCTTC. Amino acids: CASSPPWTGPNYGYGYTF.

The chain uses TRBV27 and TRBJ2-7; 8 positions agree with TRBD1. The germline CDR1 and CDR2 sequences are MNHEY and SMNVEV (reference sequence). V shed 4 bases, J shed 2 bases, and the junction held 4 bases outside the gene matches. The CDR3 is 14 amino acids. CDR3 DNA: TGTGCCAGCAGTTCTTCAGGGGGCACCTACGAGCAGTACTTC. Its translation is CASSSSGGTYEQYF.

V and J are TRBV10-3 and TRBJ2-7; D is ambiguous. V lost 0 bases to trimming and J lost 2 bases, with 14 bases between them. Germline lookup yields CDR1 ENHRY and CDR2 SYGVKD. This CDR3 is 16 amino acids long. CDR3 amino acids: CAISESRNPVTYEQYF. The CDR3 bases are TGTGCCATCAGTGAGTCGAGGAACCCAGTGACCTACGAGCAGTACTTC.

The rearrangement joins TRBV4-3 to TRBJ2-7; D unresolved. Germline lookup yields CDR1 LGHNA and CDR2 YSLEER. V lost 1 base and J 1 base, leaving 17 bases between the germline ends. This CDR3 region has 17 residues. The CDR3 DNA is TGCGCCAGCAGCCAAGTCTTTTTAGAGAGAAGGTCCTACGAGCAGTACTTC. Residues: CASSQVFLERRSYEQYF.

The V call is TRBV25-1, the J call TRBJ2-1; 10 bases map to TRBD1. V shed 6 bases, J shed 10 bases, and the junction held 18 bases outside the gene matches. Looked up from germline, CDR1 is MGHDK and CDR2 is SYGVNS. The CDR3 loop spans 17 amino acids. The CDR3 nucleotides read TGTGCCAGCAGCTCCCGGGACAGGGGAAGCGGGGCAATGGAGCAGTTCTTC. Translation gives CASSSRDRGSGAMEQFF.

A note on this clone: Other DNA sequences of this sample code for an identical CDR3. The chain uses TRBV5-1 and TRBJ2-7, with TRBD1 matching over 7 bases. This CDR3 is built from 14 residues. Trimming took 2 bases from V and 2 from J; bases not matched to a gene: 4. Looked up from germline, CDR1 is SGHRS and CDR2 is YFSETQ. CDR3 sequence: CASSFRQGAYEQYF. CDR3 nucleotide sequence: TGCGCCAGCAGCTTTCGACAGGGAGCCTACGAGCAGTACTTC. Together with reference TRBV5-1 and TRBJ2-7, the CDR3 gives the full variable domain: KAGVTQTPRYLIKTRGQQVTLSCSPISGHRSVSWYQQTPGQGLQFLFEYFSETQRNKGNFPGRFSGRQFSNSRSEMNVSTLELGDSALYLCASSFRQGAYEQYFGPGTRLTVT.